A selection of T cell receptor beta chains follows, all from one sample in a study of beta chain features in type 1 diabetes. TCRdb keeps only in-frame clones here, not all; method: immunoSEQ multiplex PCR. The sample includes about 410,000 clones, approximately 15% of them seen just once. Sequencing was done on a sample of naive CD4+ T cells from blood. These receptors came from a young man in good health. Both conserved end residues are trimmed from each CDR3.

SARQNEKLF	TRBV20-1	TRBJ1-4
ASSSTGEARKLF	TRBV19	TRBJ1-4
ASSFILEERRVYGYT	TRBV27	TRBJ1-2
SVDKNTEAF	TRBV29-1	TRBJ1-1
ASSSGDTQY	TRBV5-6	TRBJ2-3
ASSLDAGHTGELF	TRBV7-9	TRBJ2-2
SVEDEGEKLF	TRBV29-1	TRBJ1-4
ASSQKGRDYGYT	TRBV14	TRBJ1-2
AISERGSTNTGELF	TRBV10-3	TRBJ2-2
ASSLGGSTDTQY	TRBV5-6	TRBJ2-3
ASSLGSGRANEQF	TRBV7-9	TRBJ2-1
AISESVVYEQY	TRBV10-3	TRBJ2-7
ASSQAWRDNNEQF	TRBV4-3	TRBJ2-1
ASAGKGVGEQF	TRBV6-6	TRBJ2-1
ASSLEGSTDTQY	TRBV5-1	TRBJ2-3
ASSLQGVASQF	TRBV27	TRBJ2-1
SYKTENTGELF	TRBV29-1	TRBJ2-2
ASSRRRDTQY	TRBV5-1	TRBJ2-3
ASSPPTRSSYNEQF	TRBV18	TRBJ2-1
ASSPPQGYEQY	TRBV27	TRBJ2-7
ASSPRQGDTEAF	TRBV7-9	TRBJ1-1
ASSIKRGTGYT	TRBV19	TRBJ1-2
AWSQPSLGGETQY	TRBV30	TRBJ2-5
ASSVTSGRNEQF	TRBV7-2	TRBJ2-1
SVDWTGYNEQF	TRBV29-1	TRBJ2-1
ASSPVGRQNTEAF	TRBV18	TRBJ1-1
SGSGRYTDTQY	TRBV29-1	TRBJ2-3
SVPRTANSGNTIY	TRBV29-1	TRBJ1-3
ASSEFRPGQARSYEQY	TRBV25-1	TRBJ2-7
AISESGSQIYSYNEQF	TRBV10-3	TRBJ2-1
ASSEGAYGYT	TRBV18	TRBJ1-2
ASSYTGELF	TRBV12-5	TRBJ2-2
ASSPVRGANVLT	TRBV5-6	TRBJ2-6
ASSVGLDTGELF	TRBV9	TRBJ2-2
ASTYLDRANTEAF	TRBV6-7	TRBJ1-1
AIDRAGTDTQY	TRBV6-6	TRBJ2-3
ASSPLGGTQY	TRBV11-3	TRBJ2-3
AWSVGSRNTIY	TRBV30	TRBJ1-3
ASSQDFRPSGANVLT	TRBV4-3	TRBJ2-6
ASSVAQHNEQF	TRBV9	TRBJ2-1
ASSIATGWDEQF	TRBV19	TRBJ2-1
ASSPGHLIVMNTEAF	TRBV7-9	TRBJ1-1
AWGGASGSQETQY	TRBV30	TRBJ2-5
ASSYLLSTYYGYT	TRBV11-2	TRBJ1-2
ASSLGPSEQF	TRBV7-2	TRBJ2-1
ASSTYMGEKLF	TRBV27	TRBJ1-4
ASSLIGIDTQY	TRBV27	TRBJ2-3